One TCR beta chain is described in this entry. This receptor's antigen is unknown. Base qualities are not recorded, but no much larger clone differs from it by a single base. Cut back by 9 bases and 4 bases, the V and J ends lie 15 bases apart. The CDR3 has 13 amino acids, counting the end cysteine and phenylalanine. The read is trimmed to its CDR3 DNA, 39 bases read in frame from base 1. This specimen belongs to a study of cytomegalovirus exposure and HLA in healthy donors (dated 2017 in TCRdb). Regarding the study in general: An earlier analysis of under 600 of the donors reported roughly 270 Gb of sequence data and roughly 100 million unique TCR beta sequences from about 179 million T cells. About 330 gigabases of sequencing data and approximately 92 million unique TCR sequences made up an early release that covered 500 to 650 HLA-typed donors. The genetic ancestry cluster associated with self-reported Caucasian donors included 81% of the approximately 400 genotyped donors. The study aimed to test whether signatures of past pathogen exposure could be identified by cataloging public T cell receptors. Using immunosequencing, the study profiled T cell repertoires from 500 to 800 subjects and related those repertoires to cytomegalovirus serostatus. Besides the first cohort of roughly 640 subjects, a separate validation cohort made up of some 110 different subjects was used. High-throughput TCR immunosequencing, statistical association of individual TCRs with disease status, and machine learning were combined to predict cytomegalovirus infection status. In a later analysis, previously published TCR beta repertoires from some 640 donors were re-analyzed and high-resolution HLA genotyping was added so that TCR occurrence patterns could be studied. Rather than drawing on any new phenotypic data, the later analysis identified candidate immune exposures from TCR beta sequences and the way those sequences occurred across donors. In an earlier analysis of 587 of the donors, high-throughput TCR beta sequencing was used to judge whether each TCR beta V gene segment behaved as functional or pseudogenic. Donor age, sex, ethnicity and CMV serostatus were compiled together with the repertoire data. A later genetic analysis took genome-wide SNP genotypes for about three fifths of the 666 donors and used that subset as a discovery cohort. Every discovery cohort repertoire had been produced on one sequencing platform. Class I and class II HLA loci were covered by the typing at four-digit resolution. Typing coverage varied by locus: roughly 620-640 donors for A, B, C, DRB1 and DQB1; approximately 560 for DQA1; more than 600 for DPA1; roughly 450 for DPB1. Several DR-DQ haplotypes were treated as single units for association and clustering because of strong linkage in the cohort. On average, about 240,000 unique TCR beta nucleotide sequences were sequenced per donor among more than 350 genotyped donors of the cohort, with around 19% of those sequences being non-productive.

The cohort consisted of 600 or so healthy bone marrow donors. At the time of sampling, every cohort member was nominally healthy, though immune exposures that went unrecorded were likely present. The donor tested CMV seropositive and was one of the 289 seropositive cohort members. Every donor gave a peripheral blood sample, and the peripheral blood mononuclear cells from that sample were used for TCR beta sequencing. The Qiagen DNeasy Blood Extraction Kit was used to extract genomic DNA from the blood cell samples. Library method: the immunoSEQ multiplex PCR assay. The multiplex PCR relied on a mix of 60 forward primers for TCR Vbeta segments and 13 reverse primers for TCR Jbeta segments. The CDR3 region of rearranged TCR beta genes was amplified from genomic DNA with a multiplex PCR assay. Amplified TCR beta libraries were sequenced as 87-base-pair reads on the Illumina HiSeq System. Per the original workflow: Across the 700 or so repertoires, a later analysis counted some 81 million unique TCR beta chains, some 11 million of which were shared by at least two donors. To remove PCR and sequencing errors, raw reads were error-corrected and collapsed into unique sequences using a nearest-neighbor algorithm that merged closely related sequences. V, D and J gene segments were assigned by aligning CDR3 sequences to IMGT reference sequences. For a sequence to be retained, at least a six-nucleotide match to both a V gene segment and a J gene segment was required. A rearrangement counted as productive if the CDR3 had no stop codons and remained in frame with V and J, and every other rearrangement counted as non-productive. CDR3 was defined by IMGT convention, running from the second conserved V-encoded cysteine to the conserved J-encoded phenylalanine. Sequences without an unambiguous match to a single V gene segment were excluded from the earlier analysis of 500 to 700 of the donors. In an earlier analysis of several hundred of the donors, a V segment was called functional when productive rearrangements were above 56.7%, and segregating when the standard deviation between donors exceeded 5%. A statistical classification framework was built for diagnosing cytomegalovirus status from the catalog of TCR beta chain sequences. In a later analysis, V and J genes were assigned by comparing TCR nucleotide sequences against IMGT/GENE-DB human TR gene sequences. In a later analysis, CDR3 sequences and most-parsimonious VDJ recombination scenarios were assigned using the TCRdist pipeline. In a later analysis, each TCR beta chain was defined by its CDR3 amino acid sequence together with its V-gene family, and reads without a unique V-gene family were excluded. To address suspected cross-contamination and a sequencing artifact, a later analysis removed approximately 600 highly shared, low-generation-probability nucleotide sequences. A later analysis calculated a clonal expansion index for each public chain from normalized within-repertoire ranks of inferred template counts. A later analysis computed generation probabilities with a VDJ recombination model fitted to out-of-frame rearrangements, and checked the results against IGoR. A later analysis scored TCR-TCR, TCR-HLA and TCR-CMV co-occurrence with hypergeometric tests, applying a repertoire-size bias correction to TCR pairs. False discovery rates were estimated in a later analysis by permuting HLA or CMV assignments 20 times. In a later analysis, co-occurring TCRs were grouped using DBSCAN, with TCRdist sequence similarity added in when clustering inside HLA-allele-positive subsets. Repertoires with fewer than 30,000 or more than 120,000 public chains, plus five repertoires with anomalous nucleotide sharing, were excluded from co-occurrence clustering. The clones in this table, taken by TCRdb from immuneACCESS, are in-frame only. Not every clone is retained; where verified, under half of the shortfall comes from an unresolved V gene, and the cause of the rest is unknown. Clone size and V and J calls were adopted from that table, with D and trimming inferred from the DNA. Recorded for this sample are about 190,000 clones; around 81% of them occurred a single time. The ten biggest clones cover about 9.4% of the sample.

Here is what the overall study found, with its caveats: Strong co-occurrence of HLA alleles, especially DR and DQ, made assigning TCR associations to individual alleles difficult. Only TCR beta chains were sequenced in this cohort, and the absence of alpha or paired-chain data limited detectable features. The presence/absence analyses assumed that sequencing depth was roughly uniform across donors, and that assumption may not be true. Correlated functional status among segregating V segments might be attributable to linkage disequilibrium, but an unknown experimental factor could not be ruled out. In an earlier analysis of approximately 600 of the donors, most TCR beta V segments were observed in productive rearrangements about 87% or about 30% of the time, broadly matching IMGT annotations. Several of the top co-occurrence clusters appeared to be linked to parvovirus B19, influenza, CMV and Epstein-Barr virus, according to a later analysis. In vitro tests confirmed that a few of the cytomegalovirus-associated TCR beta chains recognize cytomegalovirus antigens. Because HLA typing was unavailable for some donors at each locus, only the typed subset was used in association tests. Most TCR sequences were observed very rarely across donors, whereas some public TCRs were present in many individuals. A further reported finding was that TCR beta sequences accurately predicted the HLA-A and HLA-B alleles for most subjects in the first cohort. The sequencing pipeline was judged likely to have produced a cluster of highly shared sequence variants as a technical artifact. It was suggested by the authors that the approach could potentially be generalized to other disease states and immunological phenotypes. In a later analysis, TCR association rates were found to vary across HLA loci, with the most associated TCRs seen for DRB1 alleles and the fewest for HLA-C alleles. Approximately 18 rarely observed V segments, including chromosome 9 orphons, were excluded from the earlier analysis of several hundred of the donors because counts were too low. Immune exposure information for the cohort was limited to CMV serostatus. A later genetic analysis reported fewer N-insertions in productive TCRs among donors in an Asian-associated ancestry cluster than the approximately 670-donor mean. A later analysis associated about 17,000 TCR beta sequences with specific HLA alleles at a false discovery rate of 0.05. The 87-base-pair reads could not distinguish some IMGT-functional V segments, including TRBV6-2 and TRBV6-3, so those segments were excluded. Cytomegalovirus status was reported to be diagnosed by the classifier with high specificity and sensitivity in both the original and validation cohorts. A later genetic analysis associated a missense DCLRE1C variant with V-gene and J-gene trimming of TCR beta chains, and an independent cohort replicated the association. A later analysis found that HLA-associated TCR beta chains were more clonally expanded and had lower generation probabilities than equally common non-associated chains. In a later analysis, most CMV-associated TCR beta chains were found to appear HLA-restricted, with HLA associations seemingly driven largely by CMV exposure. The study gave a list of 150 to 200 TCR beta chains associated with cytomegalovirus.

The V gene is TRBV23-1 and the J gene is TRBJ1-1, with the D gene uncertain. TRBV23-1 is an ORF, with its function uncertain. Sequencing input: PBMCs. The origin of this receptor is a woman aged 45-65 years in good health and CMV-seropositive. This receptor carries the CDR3 CASLTDLTTEAFF. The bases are TGCGCCAGTCTTACAGATTTAACCACTGAAGCTTTCTTT.